Below are 16 T cell receptor beta chains sequenced from a single sample in a study of blood T cell repertoires in COVID-19. TCRdb keeps only in-frame clones here, not all; method: immunoSEQ multiplex PCR. This sample has 85,000 to 95,000 clones, with roughly 82% found just once. Sequencing input: peripheral blood. Source of these receptors: a human donor in a cohort sampled during active COVID-19.

This chain connects TRBV6-4 to TRBJ2-3; TRBD2 aligns across 7 bases. The CDR3 is made up of 14 amino acids. The junction had 2 bases not matched to a gene; V was cut back by 1 base and J by 4 bases. Germline V gene data show CDR1 as MRHNA and CDR2 as SNTAGT. The CDR3 bases are TGTGCCAGCAGTGACTGGGAGGGGTCAGATACGCAGTATTTT. Its translation: CASSDWEGSDTQYF.

The V gene is TRBV4-3, the J gene TRBJ1-4, with D possibly matching TRBD1 (6 bases). The V gene lost 4 bases and the J gene lost 1 base, with 10 bases spanning the gap. Germline assignment: CDR1 LGHNA and CDR2 YSLEER. CDR3 length: 15 amino acids. The DNA of the CDR3 is TGCGCCAGCAGCCCTCAGGACAGAACTAATGAAAAACTGTTTTTT. It yields the protein CASSPQDRTNEKLFF.

The V call is TRBV12-3 or TRBV12-4, the J call TRBJ1-1, with no clear D. V lost 7 bases to trimming and J lost 6 bases, with 12 bases between them. The CDR3 is 12 residues long. CDR3 nucleotides: TGTGCCAGCAAATTCGGGTCGGCTGAAGCTTTCTTT. Translating it yields CASKFGSAEAFF.

This clone came up once. The genes are TRBV5-1 and TRBJ1-6; 11 bases are shared with TRBD1. Per germline, CDR1 SGHRS and CDR2 YFSETQ. The V and J ends lost 4 bases and 9 bases, in that order; junction bases with no gene match: 6. CDR3 size: 15 residues. The CDR3 DNA follows: TGCGCCAGCAGCACGAGGACAGGGGGCGGTTCACCCCTCCACTTT. Its protein product is CASSTRTGGGSPLHF.

The J gene is TRBJ2-7, the V gene TRBV6-2 or TRBV6-3; TRBD2 agrees at 10 bases. J gave up 5 bases and V 5 bases, and 9 bases lay outside the gene matches. Germline CDR1 and CDR2: MNHEY and SVGEGT. The CDR3 runs 15 residues. The CDR3 DNA follows: TGTGCCAGCAGTGGGGAAAGCGGGAGGGCCCACGAGCAGTACTTC. This gives the protein CASSGESGRAHEQYF.

This sequence joins TRBV6-2 or TRBV6-3 and TRBJ1-1; D is unclear. Trimming took off 3 bases at V and 1 base at J, with 15 bases between the two ends. Per the germline V gene, CDR1 is MNHEY and CDR2 is SVGEGT. The CDR3 runs to 16 residues. The CDR3 loop reads CASSYEPGSANTEAFF. In DNA form, the CDR3 reads TGTGCCAGCAGTTATGAACCGGGAAGCGCGAACACTGAAGCTTTCTTT.

This chain uses TRBV7-9 with TRBJ2-3, with D possibly matching TRBD1 (5 bases). Germline CDR1 and CDR2: SEHNR and FQNEAQ (reference sequence). This CDR3 is 16 amino acids long. V gave up 5 bases and J gave up 0 bases, with 15 bases separating them. DNA of the CDR3: TGTGCCAGCAGCCCATCGCTAGGGGTTAGCACAGATACGCAGTATTTT. Translation gives CASSPSLGVSTDTQYF.

The J gene is TRBJ2-2, the V gene TRBV7-2; D is unresolved. Trimming cost V 3 bases and J 0 bases, with 8 bases left between them. This CDR3 has 15 residues. Germline V CDR1 and CDR2: SGHTA, FQGNSA. The CDR3 DNA follows: TGTGCCAGCAGCTTTGGCAGGTCGAACACCGGGGAGCTGTTTTTT. It yields the protein CASSFGRSNTGELFF.

CDR3: CASSPTGGLNNEQFF. Written as DNA, the CDR3 is TGTGCCAGCAGCCCGACAGGTGGCTTAAACAATGAGCAGTTCTTC. This rearrangement joins TRBV7-9 to TRBJ2-1; tentative D call: TRBD1 (6 bases). The CDR3 runs 15 residues. Per the germline V gene, CDR1 is SEHNR and CDR2 is FQNEAQ (reference sequence). V dropped 5 bases and J dropped 5 bases, with 16 bases sitting between them.

The chain uses TRBV5-1 and TRBJ2-1, with D unclear. Trimming removed 0 bases from V and 7 bases from J, with 11 bases in between. The CDR3 spans 14 residues. Germline CDR1 and CDR2: SGHRS and YFSETQ. CDR3 amino acids: CASSLGSEMNEQFF. The CDR3 DNA reads as TGCGCCAGCAGCTTGGGCTCGGAGATGAATGAGCAGTTCTTC.

This clone was observed a handful of times. The chain employs TRBV6-5 and TRBJ1-4, with a possible D match to TRBD1 (6 bases). Deletions cut 6 bases from V and 3 bases from J, with 14 bases between. The CDR3 has 15 residues. CDR1 is MNHEY, CDR2 SVGAGI, per germline. The CDR3 is CASSLIGGANEKLFF. The CDR3 DNA reads TGTGCCAGCAGCTTAATAGGGGGAGCTAATGAAAAACTGTTTTTT.

The chain links TRBV2 to TRBJ1-1; 8 nucleotides line up with TRBD1. CDR3 length: 15 amino acids. Germline V CDR1 and CDR2: SNHLY, FYNNEI. Germline trimming cut 6 bases from V and 1 base from J; bases unmatched to any gene: 7. CDR3 protein: CASRATGGENTEAFF. CDR3 coding DNA: TGTGCCAGCAGAGCTACAGGGGGGGAGAACACTGAAGCTTTCTTT.

J is TRBJ2-1 and V is TRBV6-2 or TRBV6-3; the match to TRBD2 covers 12 bases. Germline-derived CDR1 and CDR2 are MNHEY and SVGEGT. V lost 5 bases and J lost 1; bases outside the gene matches: 3. This CDR3 region has 16 residues. CDR3: CASSASGGESYNEQFF. As DNA, the CDR3 is TGTGCCAGCAGTGCTAGCGGGGGGGAGTCCTACAATGAGCAGTTCTTC.

This chain links TRBV7-9 with TRBJ2-1, with D possibly matching TRBD2 (6 bases). Trimming pared 11 bases from V and 9 bases from J, leaving 23 bases between. Germline V CDR1 and CDR2: SEHNR, FQNEAQ (reference sequence). The CDR3 is 14 residues long. CDR3 DNA: TGTGCCTTAGGCGGGACCCGTGCTACGGGTGAGCAGTTCTTC. It is translated as CALGGTRATGEQFF.

The chain has TRBV9 and TRBJ2-7; no reliable D call. Germline lookup yields CDR1 SGDLS and CDR2 YYNGEE. The CDR3 spans 13 residues. The V gene lost 4 bases and the J gene lost 2 bases, with 10 bases spanning the gap. CDR3 sequence (DNA): TGTGCCAGCAGCCCATCACGGGCCTACGAGCAGTACTTC. Translation gives CASSPSRAYEQYF.

The chain employs TRBV9 and TRBJ2-3, with TRBD2 matching over 8 bases. V lost 0 bases, J lost 2 bases, and 8 bases stayed unmatched. The CDR3 is made up of 17 amino acids. The V gene's germline CDR1 is SGDLS and CDR2 YYNGEE. CDR3 amino acids: CASSVATSGGSTDTQYF. The CDR3 DNA reads as TGTGCCAGCAGCGTAGCTACGAGCGGGGGATCCACAGATACGCAGTATTTT.